The next 12 T cell receptor beta chains were all read from a single sample in a study of cytomegalovirus exposure and HLA in healthy donors. PCR primers comprised 60 Vbeta and 13 Jbeta primers. Only in-frame clones appear in the TCRdb table, and some are missing; sequencing was by immunoSEQ multiplex PCR. The sample has some 150,000 clones; about 80% are singletons. The sequenced material came from PBMCs. These receptors originate from a man between 18 and 35 years old in good health and CMV-seronegative.

This rearrangement joins TRBV5-5 to TRBJ1-5; D perhaps matches TRBD1 (5 bases). CDR1 is SGHKS, CDR2 YYEKEE, per germline (reference sequence). Trimming took off 1 base at V and 7 bases at J, with 21 bases between the two ends. The CDR3 runs 17 residues. CDR3 protein: CASSLMAGNNLGQPQHF. In nucleotides, the CDR3 is TGTGCCAGCAGCTTGATGGCAGGGAACAACTTAGGGCAGCCCCAGCATTTT.

This clone was detected only a few times. The V and J genes are TRBV19 and TRBJ1-4, with a weak D call TRBD1 (5 bases). CDR3 length equals 14 residues. In germline, CDR1 is LNHDA, CDR2 SQIVND (reference sequence). V lost 4 bases, J lost 7 bases, and 13 bases lay in between. The CDR3 is CASSKQDFAEKLFF. As DNA, the CDR3 is TGTGCCAGTAGTAAACAGGATTTTGCTGAAAAACTGTTTTTT.

The chain has TRBV2 and TRBJ2-7; D is unresolved. This CDR3 is 13 amino acids long. V shed 4 bases and J shed 4 bases, with 11 bases lying between them. Germline CDR1 reads SNHLY; CDR2 reads FYNNEI. CDR3 amino acids: CASSGAPQYEQYF. CDR3 DNA sequence: TGTGCCAGCAGTGGAGCGCCACAGTACGAGCAGTACTTC.

This rearrangement joins TRBV2 to TRBJ2-5, with D possibly TRBD2 on 7 matching bases. The CDR3 runs 14 residues. Between the trimmed V and J ends, which lost 9 bases and 5 bases, there was a span of 19 bases. Germline CDR1 SNHLY, CDR2 FYNNEI. CDR3 residues: CARGAGALGETQYF. Here the CDR3 DNA reads TGTGCCAGGGGCGCGGGGGCCTTGGGGGAGACCCAGTACTTC.

V usage is TRBV28 and J usage is TRBJ1-1, with unresolved D. The germline V gene has CDR1 MDHEN and CDR2 SYDVKM. The CDR3 runs 14 residues. The V end lost 4 bases, the J end lost 2 bases, and 11 bases lay between the germline ends. CDR3: CASSSRGRNTEAFF. In DNA form, the CDR3 reads TGTGCCAGCAGTTCGCGGGGTCGAAACACTGAAGCTTTCTTT. The full variable domain, in which reference TRBV28 and TRBJ1-1 provide the parts outside the CDR3, is DVKVTQSSRYLVKRTGEKVFLECVQDMDHENMFWYRQDPGLGLRLIYFSYDVKMKEKGDIPEGYSVSREKKERFSLILESASTNQTSMYLCASSSRGRNTEAFFGQGTRLTVV.

This clone was recorded only once. The rearrangement joins TRBV5-1 to TRBJ1-3; 9 bases map to TRBD1. Losses at the gene ends were 7 bases for V and 2 bases for J; bases not matched to a gene: 4. The CDR3 has 14 residues. CDR1 is SGHRS, CDR2 YFSETQ, per germline. CDR3 amino acids: CASGDRETGNTIYF. The CDR3 bases are TGCGCCAGCGGGGACAGGGAGACTGGAAACACCATATATTTT. The complete variable domain, with remaining parts taken from reference TRBV5-1 and TRBJ1-3, reads KAGVTQTPRYLIKTRGQQVTLSCSPISGHRSVSWYQQTPGQGLQFLFEYFSETQRNKGNFPGRFSGRQFSNSRSEMNVSTLELGDSALYLCASGDRETGNTIYFGEGSWLTVV.

The J gene is TRBJ2-7, the V gene TRBV27; D remains ambiguous. Trimming stripped 2 bases from V and 2 bases from J, with 7 bases between. Germline V gives CDR1 MNHEY, CDR2 SMNVEV (reference sequence). The CDR3 length is 13 residues. CDR3 in amino acids: CASSLAGTYEQYF. Written as DNA, the CDR3 is TGTGCCAGCAGTTTAGCAGGTACCTACGAGCAGTACTTC.

This chain links TRBV5-5 with TRBJ2-7; 9 bases fit TRBD1. The CDR3 is 17 amino acids. V gave up 4 bases and J gave up 1 base; unmatched junction bases: 12. Looked up from germline, CDR1 is SGHKS and CDR2 is YYEKEE (reference sequence). Here the CDR3 DNA reads TGTGCCAGCAGCCCCACCGGGACAGGGAAGGGTTCCTACGAGCAGTACTTC. Translating gives CASSPTGTGKGSYEQYF. Based on the CDR3 plus reference TRBV5-5 and TRBJ2-7, the full variable domain is DAGVTQSPTHLIKTRGQQVTLRCSPISGHKSVSWYQQVLGQGPQFIFQYYEKEERGRGNFPDRFSARQFPNYSSELNVNALLLGDSALYLCASSPTGTGKGSYEQYFGPGTRLTVT.

This clone was observed a few times. This rearrangement joins TRBV19 to TRBJ2-2; TRBD1 is a possible D gene (6 bases). Germline V lookup: CDR1 LNHDA, CDR2 SQIVND (reference sequence). V was trimmed by 3 bases and J by 4 bases, leaving 15 bases between them. This CDR3 contains 16 residues. The CDR3 loop reads CASSIYQGRGTGELFF. CDR3 nucleotides: TGTGCCAGTAGTATCTATCAGGGGCGCGGCACCGGGGAGCTGTTTTTT.

This clone was detected a few times. The gene calls are TRBV2 and TRBJ2-1; 10 bases fit TRBD1. CDR1 is SNHLY, CDR2 FYNNEI, per germline. Trimming removed 7 bases from V and 1 base from J; junction bases left unmatched: 4. The CDR3 spans 15 residues. CDR3 nucleotide sequence: TGTGCCAGCACCCCGGGACAGGGGTCCTACAATGAGCAGTTCTTC. Translation gives CASTPGQGSYNEQFF.

V and J are TRBV5-1 and TRBJ1-2; 11 nucleotides agree with TRBD1. This CDR3 comprises 15 residues. Unmatched junction bases numbered 7, after V lost 2 bases and J lost 7 bases. Germline lookup yields CDR1 SGHRS and CDR2 YFSETQ. The CDR3 DNA reads TGCGCCAGCAGCTTTGAAGGACAGGGGGCTGCTGGCTACACCTTC. Encoded protein: CASSFEGQGAAGYTF.

The rearrangement links TRBV7-8 to TRBJ2-3; 10 nucleotides match TRBD2. The junction had 3 bases not matched to a gene; V was cut back by 3 bases and J by 6 bases. Germline V gene lookup returns CDR1 SGHVS and CDR2 FQNEAQ. This CDR3 comprises 14 residues. The CDR3 sequence is CASSLSSGSDTQYF. In DNA, the CDR3 is TGTGCCAGCAGCTTGTCTAGCGGGAGCGATACGCAGTATTTT.